This TCR beta chain was sequenced in a study of T cell repertoires in cytomegalovirus infection. Turning to the study itself: Carrying CMV and the relevant HLA type showed in public TCR beta signatures. Overall study findings and caveats: Ex vivo responses were dominated by HLA-C-restricted CMV-specific TCR beta clonotypes.

This clonotype appeared a few times. Its antigen is undetermined. TCRdb reprocessed the reads with MiXCR, giving one entry per CDR3 protein. The sample records roughly 720,000 distinct CDR3 sequences, about a third being singletons. The clonotype was recovered from a human donor in good health (CMV status not recorded). Some clones in this sample may be carry-over from other donors' samples. Input material: PBMCs.

Here the CDR3 DNA reads TGTGCCAGTAGTTCGGAGGGGGGACAGCCCCAGCATTTT. Protein product: CASSSEGGQPQHF. This chain joins TRBV19 and TRBJ1-5; a weak D match, TRBD1 (6 bases). Per germline, CDR1 LNHDA and CDR2 SQIVND (reference sequence). V lost 5 bases to trimming and J lost 7 bases, with 12 bases between them. The CDR3 spans 13 residues.